One and the same sample provided the 10 T cell receptor beta chains below, sequenced in a study of human T cells and chemical hapten exposure. Time point here: patch test 1, 2 weeks after DPC sensitization. Treatment specified: therapeutic diphenylcyclopropenone sensitization with weekly scalp DPC. One entry per CDR3 protein results from TCRdb running MiXCR on the RACE reads. The profile covers 95,000 or so distinct CDR3 sequences, with more than 9% appearing a single time and around 2.2% taken by the ten largest. The sequencing here drew on whole blood, taken in connection with sensitization to the hapten diphenylcyclopropenone (DPC). The receptors shown here come from a man aged 35-49 years with alopecia areata. Some clones in this sample may be carry-over from other donors' samples.

The table lists this clonotype with a few counts. This rearrangement joins TRBV20-1 to TRBJ2-5; 11 bases match TRBD1. The CDR3 runs 14 residues. The germline V gene has CDR1 DFQATT and CDR2 SNEGSKA (reference sequence). With 6 bases clipped from V and 5 bases from J, the junction kept 8 bases outside the gene matches. The CDR3 DNA follows: TGCAGTGCAGACGGACAGGGGGCTCAGGAGACCCAGTACTTC. The encoded protein is CSADGQGAQETQYF.

Notes on this clonotype: The junction does not match germline at one end; this may be a read error. The rearrangement uses TRBV7-7 and TRBJ2-3; D remains unclear. Germline lookup yields CDR1 SSHAT and CDR2 FNYEAQ (reference sequence). The CDR3 covers 15 residues. CDR3 nucleotide sequence: TGTGCTAGCAGCCCAGAGGTCGGGTTAACAGATACGCAGTATTTT. Protein: CASSPEVGLTDTQYF.

At least ten counts were recorded for this clonotype. V and J are TRBV20-1 and TRBJ2-4, with 9 bases lining up with TRBD2. The CDR3 runs to 17 residues. J was trimmed by 4 bases and V by 1 base; bases with no gene match: 11. Germline V gene sequence: CDR1 DFQATT, CDR2 SNEGSKA (reference sequence). CDR3 region: CSARAAGLAISKNIQYF. CDR3 in DNA: TGCAGTGCTAGAGCCGCGGGACTAGCTATTTCAAAAAACATTCAGTACTTC.

This chain links TRBV7-2 with TRBJ2-3, with D perhaps matching TRBD2 (6 bases). Germline CDR1 SGHTA, CDR2 FQGNSA. The CDR3 is 15 amino acids. The V and J ends lost 5 bases and 0 bases respectively, with 12 bases between them. Here the CDR3 DNA reads TGTGCCAGCAGCATCGGACTACTTAGCACAGATACGCAGTATTTT. Residues: CASSIGLLSTDTQYF.

This clonotype was found a few times. The rearrangement links TRBV5-5 to TRBJ2-2; D ambiguous. This CDR3 has 13 amino acids. Germline V gene lookup returns CDR1 SGHKS and CDR2 YYEKEE (reference sequence). Trimming removed 5 bases from V and 4 bases from J, with 9 bases in between. Written as DNA, the CDR3 is TGTGCCAGCAGTCCCCCCCCCACCGGGGAGCTGTTTTTT. Translation: CASSPPPTGELFF.

This clonotype turned up a few times. This chain joins TRBV7-9 and TRBJ2-1, with D uncertain. CDR3 size: 14 residues. Trimming shortened V by 5 bases and J by 3 bases, and 11 bases separated the two germline ends. CDR1 SEHNR and CDR2 FQNEAQ come from the germline V gene (reference sequence). The CDR3 loop reads CASSRTGSYNEQFF. The DNA for the CDR3 is TGTGCCAGCAGCCGAACGGGCAGCTACAATGAGCAGTTCTTC.

This clonotype appeared many times. The CDR3 nucleotides read TGCGCCAGCAGCTTGGGGGCGCGGGCCGGCTATGGCTACACCTTC. Translating gives CASSLGARAGYGYTF. The J gene is TRBJ1-2, the V gene TRBV5-1; D is unresolved. CDR3 length: 15 amino acids. Trimming stripped 0 bases from V and 4 bases from J, with 13 bases between. The V gene's germline CDR1 is SGHRS and CDR2 YFSETQ.

V usage is TRBV7-9 and J usage is TRBJ2-2, with TRBD2 matching 12 bases. J lost 3 bases, V lost 5 bases, and 13 bases had no gene match. Germline lookup yields CDR1 SEHNR and CDR2 FQNEAQ (reference sequence). The CDR3 is 19 residues long. Written as DNA, the CDR3 is TGTGCCAGCAGCCTAAAACGACCGGGACTAGCGGGTCACACCGGGGAGCTGTTTTTT. Residues: CASSLKRPGLAGHTGELFF.

V and J are TRBV29-1 and TRBJ2-1; D gene uncertain. Germline-derived CDR1 and CDR2 are SQVTM and ANQGSEA. This CDR3 region has 12 residues. V was cut by 1 base and J by 9 bases, with 10 bases left in between. DNA for the CDR3: TGCAGCGTTGAAGGGCAGGTCGGTGAGCAGTTCTTC. Protein sequence: CSVEGQVGEQFF.

The chain uses TRBV6-2 or TRBV6-3 and TRBJ1-5; the match to TRBD1 covers 11 bases. There are 17 residues in the CDR3. Per germline, CDR1 MNHEY and CDR2 SVGEGT. Trimming removed 6 bases from V and 4 bases from J; junction bases left unmatched: 11. This CDR3 is CASRSGQGANSNQPQHF. The CDR3 DNA is TGTGCCAGCAGATCCGGACAGGGGGCAAATTCTAATCAGCCCCAGCATTTT.